Below, 14 T cell receptor beta chains from the same sample are listed, as sequenced in a study of T cells in Graves' hyperthyroidism and ophthalmopathy. Amplification of TCR beta CDR3 regions was performed using RNA transcripts as template. Primed by the HTBI set, a first-round RT-PCR was run on the TCR CDR3. TCRdb ran MiXCR on the multiplex PCR reads and lists one entry per CDR3 protein. This repertoire shows approximately 640,000 distinct CDR3 sequences, 45% found once; its top ten account for approximately 6.8%. The sample consisted of peripheral blood or thyroid tissue (not recorded which). These receptor sequences come from an adult man with Graves' disease, either hyperthyroidism or ophthalmopathy (not recorded which).

The CDR3 is CASSFISVTEAFF. The CDR3 bases are TGTGCCAGCAGCTTTATTTCGGTAACTGAAGCTTTCTTT. The chain couples TRBV5-5 to TRBJ1-1; D remains unclear. Germline V lookup: CDR1 SGHKS, CDR2 YYEKEE (reference sequence). The length of the CDR3 is 13 residues. Trimming stripped 2 bases from V and 5 bases from J, with 10 bases between.

This chain links TRBV9 with TRBJ1-1; no reliable D call. The CDR3 is 14 residues long. Germline assignment: CDR1 SGDLS and CDR2 YYNGEE. Trimming left V 3 bases short and J 4 bases short, with 13 bases between. In nucleotides, the CDR3 is TGTGCCAGCAGCGGGGGAGGAGAGAGCACTGAAGCTTTCTTT. This codes for CASSGGGESTEAFF. Full variable domain (missing parts from reference TRBV9 and TRBJ1-1): DSGVTQTPKHLITATGQRVTLRCSPRSGDLSVYWYQQSLDQGLQFLIQYYNGEERAKGNILERFSAQQFPDLHSELNLSSLELGDSALYFCASSGGGESTEAFFGQGTRLTVV.

The chain has TRBV11-2 and TRBJ2-5, with 13 bases fitting TRBD2. The CDR3 has 20 residues. Germline lookup yields CDR1 SGHAT and CDR2 FQNNGV. The ends lost 3 bases at V and 0 bases at J; junction bases unmatched: 13. In DNA form, the CDR3 reads TGTGCCAGCAGCTTGGGACTAGCGGGACAAGGAGCAAGGTACCAAGAGACCCAGTACTTC. It yields the protein CASSLGLAGQGARYQETQYF.

This clonotype appeared many times. This sequence joins TRBV25-1 and TRBJ2-7, with TRBD1 matching 10 bases. Trimming took 4 bases from V and 0 from J; bases not matched to a gene: 12. CDR1 is MGHDK and CDR2 is SYGVNS in the germline V gene. This CDR3 region has 18 residues. CDR3 residues: CASSVTRDRGRGSYEQYF. The CDR3 nucleotides are TGTGCCAGCAGTGTTACCCGGGACAGGGGCCGGGGCTCCTACGAGCAGTACTTC.

The V call is TRBV25-1, the J call TRBJ1-6; a weak D match, TRBD1 (6 bases). Germline V CDR1 and CDR2: MGHDK, SYGVNS. CDR3 length: 15 residues. V was clipped by 0 bases and J by 9 bases, with 12 bases between them. In DNA form, the CDR3 reads TGTGCCAGCAGTGAATATAGGGGGAATTCTTCACCCCTCCACTTT. Its protein product is CASSEYRGNSSPLHF.

The chain employs TRBV5-1 and TRBJ1-2, with 9 positions matching TRBD1. CDR1 is SGHRS and CDR2 is YFSETQ in the germline V gene. This CDR3 has 15 amino acids. Trimming took 1 base from V and 4 from J; bases not matched to a gene: 5. In DNA form, the CDR3 reads TGCGCCAGCAGCTTGAGACAGGGGGTTGGCTATGGCTACACCTTC. Translation gives CASSLRQGVGYGYTF. The whole variable domain, filled in from reference TRBV5-1 and TRBJ1-2, reads KAGVTQTPRYLIKTRGQQVTLSCSPISGHRSVSWYQQTPGQGLQFLFEYFSETQRNKGNFPGRFSGRQFSNSRSEMNVSTLELGDSALYLCASSLRQGVGYGYTFGSGTRLTVV.

Turning to this clonotype: This may come from a read error, since a much larger clone is one base off. This rearrangement joins TRBV7-9 to TRBJ1-6; tentative D call: TRBD1 (5 bases). Germline lookup yields CDR1 SEHNR and CDR2 FQNEAQ (reference sequence). The CDR3 sequence is 15 residues long. The CDR3: CASSFGGRNNSPLHF. The CDR3 bases are TGCGCCAGCAGCTTCGGGGGACGGAATAATTCACCCCTCCACTTT.

Ten or more counts support this clonotype. This sequence may be a read error, since a much larger clone differs from it by one base. The chain couples TRBV7-9 to TRBJ2-7; 11 bases align to TRBD1. The germline gives CDR1 SEHNR, CDR2 FQNEAQ (reference sequence). CDR3 length: 14 residues. V lost 6 bases, J lost 3 bases, and 4 bases stayed unmatched. The CDR3 coding sequence is TGTGCCAGCAGGCGGGACAGGGGGGACTACGAGCAGTACTTC. It specifies CASRRDRGDYEQYF. Looking up the rest from reference TRBV7-9 and TRBJ2-7 gives the full variable domain: DTGVSQNPRHKITKRGQNVTFRCDPISEHNRLYWYRQTLGQGPEFLTYFQNEAQLEKSRLLSDRFSAERPKGSFSTLEIQRTEQGDSAMYLCASRRDRGDYEQYFGPGTRLTVT.

V gene TRBV6-6 combines with J gene TRBJ2-7, with TRBD2 as a possible D gene (5 bases). CDR1 MNHNY and CDR2 SVGAGI come from the germline V gene (reference sequence). This CDR3 region has 15 residues. Trimming stripped 0 bases from V and 2 bases from J, with 11 bases between. In nucleotides, the CDR3 is TGTGCCAGCAGTTACTCGGCAAGCGGAACCTACGAGCAGTACTTC. Translated: CASSYSASGTYEQYF.

The V gene is TRBV15, the J gene TRBJ1-4, with D possibly matching TRBD1 (6 bases). Trimming removed 1 base at V and 4 bases at J, with 16 bases between. CDR3 length equals 17 residues. Germline CDR1 reads LNHNV; CDR2 reads YYDKDF (reference sequence). CDR3 protein: CATSRGDMGGDNEKLFF. The CDR3 coding sequence is TGTGCCACCAGCAGAGGGGACATGGGAGGAGATAATGAAAAACTGTTTTTT.

This clonotype was observed a single time. The genes are TRBV2 and TRBJ1-4; 8 bases map to TRBD1. The CDR3 totals 17 residues. Germline V gene data show CDR1 as SNHLY and CDR2 as FYNNEI. The V gene end was trimmed by 6 bases and the J gene end by 0 bases; junction bases not matched to a gene: 9. CDR3 DNA sequence: TGTGCCAGCAGCGACCCCGGACAGGGATCAACTAATGAAAAACTGTTTTTT. The encoded protein is CASSDPGQGSTNEKLFF. Full variable domain (rest looked up from reference TRBV2 and TRBJ1-4): EPEVTQTPSHQVTQMGQEVILRCVPISNHLYFYWYRQILGQKVEFLVSFYNNEISEKSEIFDDQFSVERPDGSNFTLKIRSTKLEDSAMYFCASSDPGQGSTNEKLFFGSGTQLSVL.

Details on this clonotype: This may come from a read error, since a much larger clone is one base off. The V and J genes are TRBV9 and TRBJ1-2, with D perhaps TRBD1 (6 bases). The CDR3 contains 13 residues. Germline V gene lookup returns CDR1 SGDLS and CDR2 YYNGEE. Trimming took 10 bases from V and 0 from J, leaving 13 bases between them. In nucleotides, the CDR3 is TGTGCCGCCAGGGGACCGCCTAACTATGGCTACACCTTC. Residues: CAARGPPNYGYTF.

A remark on this clonotype: Germline and junction disagree at one end, which may indicate a read error. The gene calls are TRBV2 and TRBJ2-7; D perhaps matches TRBD1 (6 bases). CDR1 is SNHLY, CDR2 FYNNEI, per germline. The CDR3 length is 14 residues. The CDR3 DNA is TGCGCCAGCAGTGGGCCAGGGGCGGCCTACGAGCAGTACTTC. This gives the protein CASSGPGAAYEQYF.

This clonotype was recorded at least ten times. J is TRBJ1-3 and V is TRBV2, with unresolved D. Trimming removed 8 bases at V and 2 bases at J, with 16 bases between. The CDR3 length is 15 residues. Germline V gives CDR1 SNHLY, CDR2 FYNNEI. In DNA form, the CDR3 reads TGTGCCAGCGTGTCGCGGTTAGGGACTGGAAACACCATATATTTT. Its translation: CASVSRLGTGNTIYF. Combining the CDR3 with reference TRBV2 and TRBJ1-3 gives the whole variable domain EPEVTQTPSHQVTQMGQEVILRCVPISNHLYFYWYRQILGQKVEFLVSFYNNEISEKSEIFDDQFSVERPDGSNFTLKIRSTKLEDSAMYFCASVSRLGTGNTIYFGEGSWLTVV.